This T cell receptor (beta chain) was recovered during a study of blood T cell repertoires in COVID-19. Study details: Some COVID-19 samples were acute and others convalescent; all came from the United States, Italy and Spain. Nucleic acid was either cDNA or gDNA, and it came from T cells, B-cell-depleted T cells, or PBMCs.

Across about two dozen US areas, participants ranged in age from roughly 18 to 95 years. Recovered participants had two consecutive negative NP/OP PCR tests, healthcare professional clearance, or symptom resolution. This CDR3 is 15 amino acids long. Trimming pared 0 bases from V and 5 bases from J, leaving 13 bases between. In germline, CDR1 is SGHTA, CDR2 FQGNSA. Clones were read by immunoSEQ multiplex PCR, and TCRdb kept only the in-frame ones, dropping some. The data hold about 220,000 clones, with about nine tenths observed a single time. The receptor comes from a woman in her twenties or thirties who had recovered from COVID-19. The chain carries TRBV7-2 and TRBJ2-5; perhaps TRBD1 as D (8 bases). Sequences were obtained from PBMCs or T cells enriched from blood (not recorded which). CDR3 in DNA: TGTGCCAGCAGCTTAGCAGGACAGGGAGGGGAGACCCAGTACTTC. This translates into CASSLAGQGGETQYF.